The 10 T cell receptor beta chains reported below all come from one sample, sequenced in a study of T cell responses to AZD1222 COVID-19 vaccine. Only in-frame clones appear in the TCRdb table, and some are missing; sequencing was by immunoSEQ multiplex PCR. The repertoire consists of about 130,000 clones, with less than 95% occurring once and the leading ten covering 6.9%. The source material was peripheral blood, sampled on day 0 of AZD1222 vaccination. The origin of the receptors is an adult in good health.

This sequence joins TRBV7-6 and TRBJ2-7, with D unclear. The CDR3 has 12 residues. CDR1 is SGHVS, CDR2 FNYEAQ, per germline. V lost 1 base to trimming and J lost 5 bases, with 6 bases between them. The CDR3 protein is CASSLGPDEQYF. DNA for the CDR3: TGTGCCAGCAGCTTAGGGCCCGACGAGCAGTACTTC.

The chain recombines TRBV5-1 with TRBJ2-1; D remains ambiguous. The CDR3 spans 14 residues. The V gene lost 2 bases and the J gene lost 0 bases, with 6 bases spanning the gap. From germline, CDR1 is SGHRS and CDR2 YFSETQ. CDR3: CASSFQSSYNEQFF. CDR3 DNA: TGCGCCAGCAGCTTTCAGAGCTCCTACAATGAGCAGTTCTTC. The full variable domain, rest sourced from reference TRBV5-1 and TRBJ2-1, is KAGVTQTPRYLIKTRGQQVTLSCSPISGHRSVSWYQQTPGQGLQFLFEYFSETQRNKGNFPGRFSGRQFSNSRSEMNVSTLELGDSALYLCASSFQSSYNEQFFGPGTRLTVL.

The chain carries TRBV7-3 and TRBJ2-3; the D gene could be TRBD1 or TRBD2 (5 bases each). Germline CDR1 and CDR2: SGHTA and FQGTGA. The CDR3 length is 15 residues. V was pared by 3 bases and J by 1 base, with 11 bases between. The CDR3 DNA reads TGTGCCAGCAGCTTGGGGGATATGGGCACAGATACGCAGTATTTT. It translates to CASSLGDMGTDTQYF.

The V call is TRBV29-1, the J call TRBJ1-2; D not resolved. Germline-derived CDR1 and CDR2 are SQVTM and ANQGSEA. The CDR3 contains 12 residues. Trimming removed 3 bases from V and 1 base from J, with 6 bases in between. CDR3 nucleotide sequence: TGCAGCGTTGATAGCATTAACTATGGCTACACCTTC. As protein: CSVDSINYGYTF.

This chain links TRBV7-2 with TRBJ2-1, with TRBD2 matching over 8 bases. The CDR3 has 15 residues. Germline loops: CDR1 SGHTA, CDR2 FQGNSA. V gave up 4 bases and J gave up 7 bases; unmatched junction bases: 9. The CDR3 protein is CASSSLGGAYNEQFF. DNA for the CDR3: TGTGCCAGCAGCTCTCTCGGGGGGGCATATAATGAGCAGTTCTTC.

The chain carries TRBV4-3 and TRBJ1-2, with D tentatively TRBD1 (5 bases). V dropped 0 bases and J dropped 2 bases, with 10 bases sitting between them. CDR3 length equals 15 residues. CDR1 is LGHNA, CDR2 YSLEER, per germline. The CDR3 region is CASSQDPGPNYGYTF. The CDR3 region has the DNA TGCGCCAGCAGCCAAGATCCAGGGCCCAACTATGGCTACACCTTC.

The V gene is TRBV29-1, the J gene TRBJ1-5; 8 positions agree with TRBD1. The CDR3 has 12 amino acids. CDR1 SQVTM and CDR2 ANQGSEA come from the germline V gene. J gave up 5 bases and V 7 bases, and 4 bases lay outside the gene matches. For the CDR3, the DNA is TGCAGCGCGAAACAGGGGGATCAGCCCCAGCATTTT. It codes for CSAKQGDQPQHF.

The chain has TRBV10-1 and TRBJ1-4, with D perhaps matching TRBD1 (6 bases). The CDR3 consists of 14 residues. Germline assignment: CDR1 WNHNN and CDR2 SYGVQD (reference sequence). Trimming removed 10 bases from V and 4 bases from J, with 16 bases in between. The CDR3 region has the DNA TGCGCCACCAGCCTGGGACAAAGTAATGAAAAACTGTTTTTT. This gives the protein CATSLGQSNEKLFF.

The rearrangement uses TRBV28 and TRBJ1-5; weak D call: TRBD1 (5 bases). Germline V gene data show CDR1 as MDHEN and CDR2 as SYDVKM. The CDR3 is 14 amino acids. V was cut by 2 bases and J by 6 bases, with 11 bases left in between. CDR3 in amino acids: CASSLVQGGQPQHF. DNA for the CDR3: TGTGCCAGCAGTTTAGTCCAGGGAGGTCAGCCCCAGCATTTT.

The chain combines TRBV4-2 with TRBJ1-5; perhaps TRBD1 as D (6 bases). V lost 0 bases and J 4 bases, leaving 13 bases between the germline ends. Germline V gives CDR1 LGHNA, CDR2 YNFKEQ. This CDR3 has 16 residues. In DNA, the CDR3 is TGTGCCAGCAGCCAAGACTCAGGACAGCGGAATCAGCCCCAGCATTTT. Translated: CASSQDSGQRNQPQHF.